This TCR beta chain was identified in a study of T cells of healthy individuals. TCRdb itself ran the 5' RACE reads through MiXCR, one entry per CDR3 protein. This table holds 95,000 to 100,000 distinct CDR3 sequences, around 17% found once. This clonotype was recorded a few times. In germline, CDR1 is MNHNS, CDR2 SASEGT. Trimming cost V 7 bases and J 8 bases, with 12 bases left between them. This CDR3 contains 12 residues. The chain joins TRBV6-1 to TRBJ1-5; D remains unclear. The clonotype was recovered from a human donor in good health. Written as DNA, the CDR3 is TGTGCCAGCAATTTGTCCTGGGAGCCCCAGCATTTT. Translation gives CASNLSWEPQHF.